This T cell receptor beta chain is drawn from a study of shared clonotypes between healthy human individuals. Sequenced by immunoSEQ multiplex PCR; TCRdb stores in-frame clones only, minus some. The table includes around 1.4 million clones, about 98.5% detected once. V lost 3 bases to trimming and J lost 6 bases; unmatched junction nucleotides: 6. Germline CDR1 is SGDLS and CDR2 is YYNGEE. This CDR3 is built from 15 residues. Sequencing used naive CD4+ T cells sorted from blood. Subset of the sample: CD45RA+ positively selected. The receptor's source is a man aged 30 to 45 in good health. The chain recombines TRBV9 with TRBJ2-2; 9 bases line up with TRBD1. This CDR3 reads CASSGGQGYSGELFF. The CDR3 bases are TGTGCCAGCAGCGGCGGACAGGGGTACTCCGGGGAGCTGTTTTTT.